The 21 T cell receptor beta chains presented below share a single source sample, sequenced in a study of STAT5B mutations in CD4+ large granular lymphocyte leukemia. Method: immunoSEQ multiplex PCR; TCRdb's copy keeps in-frame clones and lacks some. The repertoire consists of more than 30,000 clones, with more than 70% occurring once and the leading ten covering approximately 1%. The specimen sequenced was CD4+ T cells from blood buffy coats. All receptors come from a human donor in good health.

The V gene is TRBV7-6, the J gene TRBJ1-1, with D possibly being TRBD1 (5 bases). The V gene lost 2 bases and the J gene lost 5 bases, with 12 bases spanning the gap. Germline CDR1 reads SGHVS; CDR2 reads FNYEAQ. The length of the CDR3 is 14 residues. The CDR3 is CASSLSGGPTEAFF. CDR3 DNA: TGTGCCAGCAGCTTATCCGGGGGACCAACTGAAGCTTTCTTT.

V usage is TRBV19 and J usage is TRBJ2-5; D not certain. With 1 base removed from V and 3 bases from J, the gap between germline ends came to 6 bases. CDR1 and CDR2 (germline): LNHDA, SQIVND (reference sequence). This CDR3 region has 13 residues. In DNA form, the CDR3 reads TGTGCCAGTAGTATAGTTGCGGAAGAGACCCAGTACTTC. It is translated as CASSIVAEETQYF.

This clone was recorded a few times. The chain carries TRBV7-9 and TRBJ2-1; D perhaps matches TRBD1 (6 bases). With 4 bases removed from V and 9 bases from J, the gap between germline ends came to 10 bases. The CDR3 covers 12 residues. Germline loops: CDR1 SEHNR, CDR2 FQNEAQ (reference sequence). The CDR3, as DNA: TGTGCCAGCAGCTCAGGGGTATCTGAGCAGTTCTTC. This translates into CASSSGVSEQFF.

The rearrangement uses TRBV4-2 and TRBJ2-5, with unresolved D. Germline lookup yields CDR1 LGHNA and CDR2 YNFKEQ. The germline V and J ends were trimmed by 6 bases and 1 base, with 15 bases remaining between them. This CDR3 has 15 amino acids. The CDR3 spells CASSTVEPGQETQYF. The CDR3 DNA reads as TGTGCCAGCAGTACCGTGGAGCCAGGCCAAGAGACCCAGTACTTC.

The chain is built from TRBV4-3 and TRBJ2-5, with 7 bases matching TRBD1. The CDR3 sequence is 13 residues long. J gave up 10 bases and V 4 bases, and 9 bases lay outside the gene matches. In germline, CDR1 is LGHNA, CDR2 YSLEER. The DNA of the CDR3 is TGCGCCAGCAGCCTTACCGACCAGGGGGACCAGTACTTC. This codes for CASSLTDQGDQYF.

This clone has more than one count but fewer than ten. The J gene is TRBJ2-5, the V gene TRBV19, with no clear D. The CDR3 has 14 amino acids. Germline-derived CDR1 and CDR2 are LNHDA and SQIVND (reference sequence). Trimming shortened V by 5 bases and J by 4 bases, and 14 bases separated the two germline ends. The CDR3 sequence: CASSGTRKVETQYF. The CDR3 nucleotides read TGTGCCAGTAGTGGTACCAGGAAGGTAGAGACCCAGTACTTC. The variable domain in full, with the rest retrieved from reference TRBV19 and TRBJ2-5, is DGGITQSPKYLFRKEGQNVTLSCEQNLNHDAMYWYRQDPGQGLRLIYYSQIVNDFQKGDIAEGYSVSREKKESFPLTVTSAQKNPTAFYLCASSGTRKVETQYFGPGTRLLVL.

The CDR3 bases are TGTGCCAGCAGCTTCACCCCACCGGACAGAAGGAGCTCCTACAATGAGCAGTTCTTC. Its protein product is CASSFTPPDRRSSYNEQFF. V usage is TRBV7-8 and J usage is TRBJ2-1; a weak D match, TRBD1 (6 bases). This CDR3 is 19 amino acids long. Trimming took 3 bases from V and 0 from J, leaving 21 bases between them. Per germline, CDR1 SGHVS and CDR2 FQNEAQ.

This chain connects TRBV30 to TRBJ2-3; perhaps D is TRBD1 or TRBD2 (5 bases each). V was cut by 2 bases and J by 4 bases, with 16 bases left in between. CDR3 length equals 15 residues. Germline V CDR1 and CDR2: GTSNPN, SVGIG (reference sequence). The chain's CDR3 is CAWSSSVGESDTQYF. DNA of the CDR3: TGTGCCTGGAGTTCCTCCGTAGGGGAGTCAGATACGCAGTATTTT.

This clone occurred once. The V and J genes are TRBV9 and TRBJ1-3; possibly TRBD1 for D (5 bases). V lost 3 bases, J lost 4 bases, and 14 bases lay in between. The CDR3 sequence is 15 residues long. Germline CDR1 and CDR2: SGDLS and YYNGEE. The CDR3 region is CASSATGSGGNTIYF. CDR3 nucleotides: TGTGCCAGCAGCGCCACAGGCTCGGGGGGAAACACCATATATTTT.

The chain recombines TRBV5-1 with TRBJ2-7; D might be TRBD2 (5 bases). The V end lost 2 bases, the J end lost 0 bases, and 18 bases lay between the germline ends. This CDR3 comprises 17 residues. Per the germline V gene, CDR1 is SGHRS and CDR2 is YFSETQ. In DNA form, the CDR3 reads TGCGCCAGCAGCTTCCAGGAGGCGGGCTCCAGCTCCTACGAGCAGTACTTC. Translating gives CASSFQEAGSSSYEQYF.

In nucleotides, the CDR3 is TGTGCCAGCAGCCAGAACAGGGAGAGGGGAAACACCATATATTTT. Translated, it gives CASSQNRERGNTIYF. The chain couples TRBV4-2 to TRBJ1-3; weak D call: TRBD1 (6 bases). V lost 3 bases and J 4 bases, leaving 13 bases between the germline ends. Per germline, CDR1 LGHNA and CDR2 YNFKEQ. This CDR3 has 15 amino acids.

The J gene is TRBJ2-2, the V gene TRBV6-1; no clear D gene. This CDR3 is built from 13 residues. V lost 5 bases and J 6 bases, leaving 10 bases between the germline ends. From germline, CDR1 is MNHNS and CDR2 SASEGT. DNA of the CDR3: TGTGCCAGCAGTCCCCTTTTCGCCGGGGAGCTGTTTTTT. Translating it yields CASSPLFAGELFF.

V is TRBV19 and J is TRBJ1-2; no definite D call. Germline values: CDR1 LNHDA, CDR2 SQIVND (reference sequence). The length of the CDR3 is 15 residues. The V end lost 2 bases, the J end lost 4 bases, and 14 bases lay between the germline ends. The CDR3 nucleotides are TGTGCCAGTAGTATACTCGGAGGTCGCGGCTATGGCTACACCTTC. Translation gives CASSILGGRGYGYTF.

This CDR3 is CASTFGTSFNEQFF. CDR3 coding DNA: TGTGCCAGCACTTTCGGGACTAGCTTCAATGAGCAGTTCTTC. The chain employs TRBV6-1 and TRBJ2-1, with 9 nucleotides matching TRBD2. This CDR3 is 14 amino acids long. Germline V gene lookup returns CDR1 MNHNS and CDR2 SASEGT. The trim removed 7 bases at V and 6 bases at J, leaving 7 bases unmatched.

The J gene is TRBJ1-1, the V gene TRBV5-1, with D perhaps matching TRBD1 (6 bases). The germline V gene encodes CDR1 SGHRS and CDR2 YFSETQ. V lost 0 bases and J lost 3, with 12 bases in between. The CDR3 runs 15 residues. The CDR3 coding sequence is TGCGCCAGCAGCTTGGTTCCCCAGGGGTACACTGAAGCTTTCTTT. It translates to CASSLVPQGYTEAFF.

This chain links TRBV12-5 with TRBJ2-2, with a possible D match to TRBD1 (6 bases). CDR1 LGHNT and CDR2 FRNRAP come from the germline V gene. CDR3 size: 13 residues. V was pared by 3 bases and J by 6 bases, with 8 bases between. The CDR3 sequence is CASGFEGAGELFF. CDR3 nucleotide sequence: TGTGCTAGTGGTTTTGAGGGGGCCGGGGAGCTGTTTTTT.

The rearrangement links TRBV18 to TRBJ1-1; D is ambiguous. The CDR3 has 15 amino acids. Germline CDR1 reads KGHSH; CDR2 reads LQKENI. V lost 0 bases, J lost 2 bases, and 10 bases lay in between. The CDR3 DNA is TGTGCCAGCTCACCACCCTCAGGAATCAACACTGAAGCTTTCTTT. This encodes CASSPPSGINTEAFF.

The chain combines TRBV6-1 with TRBJ1-1, with D possibly TRBD1 on 5 matching bases. CDR3 length: 17 amino acids. V was pared by 2 bases and J by 4 bases, with 20 bases between. Looked up from germline, CDR1 is MNHNS and CDR2 is SASEGT. Here the CDR3 DNA reads TGTGCCAGCAGTGAAATGATAGGGGTGCTCCGAGGCACTGAAGCTTTCTTT. Protein: CASSEMIGVLRGTEAFF.

The chain joins TRBV9 to TRBJ2-3; TRBD2 agrees at 11 bases. The CDR3 consists of 16 residues. The junction had 7 bases not matched to a gene; V was cut back by 2 bases and J by 5 bases. Germline CDR1 reads SGDLS; CDR2 reads YYNGEE. The CDR3 region is CASSVSSGRAGDTQYF. The DNA of the CDR3 is TGTGCCAGCAGCGTGAGTAGCGGGAGGGCCGGAGATACGCAGTATTTT. The full variable domain, its missing parts supplied by reference TRBV9 and TRBJ2-3, is DSGVTQTPKHLITATGQRVTLRCSPRSGDLSVYWYQQSLDQGLQFLIQYYNGEERAKGNILERFSAQQFPDLHSELNLSSLELGDSALYFCASSVSSGRAGDTQYFGPGTRLTVL.

This clone was observed a single time. Here the CDR3 reads CASSQGGYGYTF. The DNA of the CDR3 is TGTGCCAGCAGTCAAGGGGGCTATGGCTACACCTTC. J is TRBJ1-2 and V is TRBV9; D is possibly TRBD1 (6 bases). Germline CDR1 SGDLS, CDR2 YYNGEE. Trimming stripped 5 bases from V and 4 bases from J, with 9 bases between. The CDR3 is 12 residues long.

The chain employs TRBV11-2 and TRBJ1-2; D perhaps matches TRBD1 (6 bases). The CDR3 loop spans 17 amino acids. Germline CDR1 SGHAT, CDR2 FQNNGV. Trimming pared 0 bases from V and 6 bases from J, leaving 20 bases between. The CDR3: CASSLERPITGKHGYTF. CDR3 coding DNA: TGTGCCAGCAGCTTAGAGCGCCCAATCACAGGGAAACATGGCTACACCTTC.